The next 10 T cell receptor beta chains were all read from a single sample in a study of cytomegalovirus exposure and HLA in healthy donors. Primers: 60 Vbeta forward and 13 Jbeta reverse. TCRdb keeps only in-frame clones here, not all; method: immunoSEQ multiplex PCR. The repertoire holds around 130,000 clones, with about four fifths as singletons. The sample comprised PBMCs. These receptor sequences come from a man aged 30-40 years in good health and CMV-seronegative.

The chain combines TRBV15 with TRBJ1-5; D possibly corresponds to TRBD1 (6 bases). This CDR3 is 17 amino acids long. The V gene's germline CDR1 is LNHNV and CDR2 YYDKDF (reference sequence). Trimming removed 3 bases at V and 3 bases at J, with 18 bases between. CDR3 sequence: CATSSPGVWDNNQPQHF. CDR3 DNA sequence: TGTGCCACCAGCAGCCCCGGGGTGTGGGACAACAATCAGCCCCAGCATTTT.

This rearrangement joins TRBV9 to TRBJ1-2; 8 bases are a match to TRBD1. After removal of 1 base from V and 5 bases from J, the junction contained 4 bases not matched to a gene. Germline values: CDR1 SGDLS, CDR2 YYNGEE. The CDR3 contains 14 residues. CDR3 in amino acids: CASSVSGGEYGYTF. The CDR3 DNA reads TGTGCCAGCAGCGTATCAGGGGGCGAATATGGCTACACCTTC.

V is TRBV9 and J is TRBJ2-2; perhaps TRBD1 as D (6 bases). Germline CDR1 reads SGDLS; CDR2 reads YYNGEE. This CDR3 spans 17 amino acids. The ends were cut back, 0 bases at V and 1 base at J, with 13 bases in the middle. Written as DNA, the CDR3 is TGTGCCAGCAGCGTAGCGGTAGGGGACAAGAACACCGGGGAGCTGTTTTTT. Its protein product is CASSVAVGDKNTGELFF.

This rearrangement joins TRBV4-3 to TRBJ2-5, with 15 bases identical to TRBD2. J lost 5 bases, V lost 0 bases, and 7 bases had no gene match. Germline loops: CDR1 LGHNA, CDR2 YSLEER. The CDR3 spans 18 residues. The CDR3 loop is CASSQDRTSGGAGETQYF. The DNA of the CDR3 is TGCGCCAGCAGCCAAGATAGGACTAGCGGGGGGGCCGGGGAGACCCAGTACTTC.

The chain has TRBV6-1 and TRBJ1-2, with D tentatively TRBD1 (6 bases). Germline V gene sequence: CDR1 MNHNS, CDR2 SASEGT. With 7 bases removed from V and 6 bases from J, the gap between germline ends came to 15 bases. The CDR3 is 13 amino acids. The CDR3 here is CASIDPGENGYTF. The CDR3 DNA reads as TGTGCCAGCATAGACCCAGGGGAGAATGGCTACACCTTC.

This clone is a singleton in its sample. The rearrangement joins TRBV4-1 to TRBJ2-1; D not certain. The ends were cut back, 8 bases at V and 0 bases at J, with 14 bases in the middle. The CDR3 sequence is 15 residues long. CDR1 is MGHRA and CDR2 is YSYEKL in the germline V gene. DNA for the CDR3: TGCGCCAGCCAGGTTCTGCACAGCTCCTACAATGAGCAGTTCTTC. Translation: CASQVLHSSYNEQFF.

V is TRBV27 and J is TRBJ2-1; 11 bases align to TRBD1. Germline CDR1 reads MNHEY; CDR2 reads SMNVEV (reference sequence). Losses at the gene ends were 6 bases for V and 6 bases for J; bases not matched to a gene: 7. The CDR3 is 15 amino acids. The CDR3 loop is CASSPGQGARNEQFF. CDR3 DNA sequence: TGTGCCAGCAGCCCCGGACAGGGGGCACGCAATGAGCAGTTCTTC.

V and J are TRBV6-1 and TRBJ2-2; D is uncertain. Trimming took 4 bases from V and 0 from J, leaving 12 bases between them. Germline values: CDR1 MNHNS, CDR2 SASEGT. This CDR3 spans 16 amino acids. CDR3 protein: CASSVNRVANTGELFF. CDR3 in DNA: TGTGCCAGCAGTGTGAACCGGGTAGCGAACACCGGGGAGCTGTTTTTT.

V and J are TRBV30 and TRBJ1-2; 7 nucleotides agree with TRBD1. The CDR3 has 13 residues. Germline CDR1 and CDR2: GTSNPN and SVGIG (reference sequence). V was pared by 7 bases and J by 1 base, with 6 bases of the junction left unmatched. The CDR3 bases are TGTGCCTCTCACAGGGGACTTAACTATGGCTACACCTTC. This encodes CASHRGLNYGYTF.

The chain carries TRBV6-5 and TRBJ2-1; weak D call: TRBD2 (5 bases). Germline assignment: CDR1 MNHEY and CDR2 SVGAGI. The CDR3 consists of 12 residues. V gave up 7 bases and J gave up 8 bases, with 12 bases separating them. The CDR3 DNA follows: TGTGCCAGCACGGGATCAAGGGATGAGCAGTTCTTC. This encodes CASTGSRDEQFF.